This TCR beta chain appears in the sequencing data of a study of T cells expressing NK-cell markers. This CDR3 comprises 15 residues. Germline CDR1 reads SGHRS; CDR2 reads YFSETQ. From the 5' RACE reads, TCRdb lists one entry per CDR3 protein and no DNA. In all, the sample yields roughly 390,000 distinct CDR3 sequences. The genes are TRBV5-1 and TRBJ2-1. This clonotype originated in a woman aged 45-60 years in good health. What was sequenced was blood T cells: a sorted CD56 or NKG2C T cell subset, CD4+ or CD8+ T cells, or bulk PBMC T cells (not recorded which). Here the CDR3 reads CASRGSVTNYNEQFF.